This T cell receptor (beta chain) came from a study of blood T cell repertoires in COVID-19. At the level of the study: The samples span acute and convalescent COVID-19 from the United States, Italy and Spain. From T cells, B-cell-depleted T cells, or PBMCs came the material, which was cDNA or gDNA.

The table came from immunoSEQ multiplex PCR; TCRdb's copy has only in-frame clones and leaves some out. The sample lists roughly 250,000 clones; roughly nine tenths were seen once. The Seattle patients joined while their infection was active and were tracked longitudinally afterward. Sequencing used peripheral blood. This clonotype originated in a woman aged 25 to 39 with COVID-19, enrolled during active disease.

The CDR3 DNA follows: TGTGCCAGCAGTTACAATAGGGAGGGTCAGCCCCAGCATTTT. Its protein product is CASSYNREGQPQHF. The V gene is TRBV6-2 or TRBV6-3, the J gene TRBJ1-5; no reliable D call. With 2 bases removed from V and 6 bases from J, the gap between germline ends came to 11 bases. The CDR3 is made up of 14 amino acids. Germline assignment: CDR1 MNHEY and CDR2 SVGEGT.